Described below is a single T cell receptor beta chain sequence and its context. As yet, its antigen is unknown. Sequencing was performed with immunoSEQ multiplex PCR; in TCRdb, only in-frame clones are kept and a portion is missing. The data hold about 5,300 clones, with about 60% observed a single time. V was clipped by 5 bases and J by 5 bases, with 4 bases between them. The CDR3 consists of 11 residues. Germline V CDR1 and CDR2: MDHEN, SYDVKM. The data stem from a study of CD8 T cell repertoires and HIV-1 epitope variants. Background on the study: Separate wells received one of Twenty-five Gag or Nef variant peptides. Tested: three Gag epitope families, Nef HW9 and YT9. An uncultured baseline aliquot held 1M T cells.

General study findings and limits: Six of nine antigen-specific clonotypes appeared cross-reactive to autologous or escape variants.

This chain connects TRBV28 to TRBJ2-1; D is ambiguous. The TCR originated in a male donor with HIV. The source material was cultured CD8+ T cells derived from PBMCs. CDR3 protein: CASSPHNEQFF. The CDR3 DNA follows: TGTGCCAGCAGTCCTCACAATGAGCAGTTCTTC.